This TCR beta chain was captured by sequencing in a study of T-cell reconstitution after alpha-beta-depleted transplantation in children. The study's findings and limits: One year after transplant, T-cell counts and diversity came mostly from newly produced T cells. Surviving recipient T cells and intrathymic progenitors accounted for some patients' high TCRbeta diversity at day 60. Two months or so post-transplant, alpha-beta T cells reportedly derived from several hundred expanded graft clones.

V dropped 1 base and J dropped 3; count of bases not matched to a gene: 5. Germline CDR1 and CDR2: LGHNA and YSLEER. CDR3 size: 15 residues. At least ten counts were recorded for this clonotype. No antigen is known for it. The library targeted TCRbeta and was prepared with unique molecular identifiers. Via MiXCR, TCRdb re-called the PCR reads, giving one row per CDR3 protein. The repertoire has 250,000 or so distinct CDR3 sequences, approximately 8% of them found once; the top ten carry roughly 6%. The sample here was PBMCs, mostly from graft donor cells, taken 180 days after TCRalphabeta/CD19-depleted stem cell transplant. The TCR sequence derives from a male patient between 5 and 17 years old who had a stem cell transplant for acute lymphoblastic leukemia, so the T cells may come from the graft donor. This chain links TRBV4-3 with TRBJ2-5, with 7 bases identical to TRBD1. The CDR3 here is CASSQAFGQEETQYF. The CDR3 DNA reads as TGCGCCAGCAGCCAAGCCTTTGGACAGGAAGAGACCCAGTACTTC.